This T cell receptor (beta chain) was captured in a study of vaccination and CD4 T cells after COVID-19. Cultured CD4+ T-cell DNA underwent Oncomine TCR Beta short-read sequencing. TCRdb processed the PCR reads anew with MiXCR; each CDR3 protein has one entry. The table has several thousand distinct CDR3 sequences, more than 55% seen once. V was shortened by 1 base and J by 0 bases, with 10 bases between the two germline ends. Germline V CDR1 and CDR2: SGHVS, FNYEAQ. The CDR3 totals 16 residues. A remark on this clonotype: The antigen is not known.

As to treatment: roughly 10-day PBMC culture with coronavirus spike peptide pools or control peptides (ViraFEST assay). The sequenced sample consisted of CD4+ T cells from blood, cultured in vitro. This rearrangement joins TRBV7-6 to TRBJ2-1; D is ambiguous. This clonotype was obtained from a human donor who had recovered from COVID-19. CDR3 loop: CASSLGPEPSYNEQFF. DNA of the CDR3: TGTGCCAGCAGCTTAGGTCCGGAGCCCTCCTACAATGAGCAGTTCTTC.